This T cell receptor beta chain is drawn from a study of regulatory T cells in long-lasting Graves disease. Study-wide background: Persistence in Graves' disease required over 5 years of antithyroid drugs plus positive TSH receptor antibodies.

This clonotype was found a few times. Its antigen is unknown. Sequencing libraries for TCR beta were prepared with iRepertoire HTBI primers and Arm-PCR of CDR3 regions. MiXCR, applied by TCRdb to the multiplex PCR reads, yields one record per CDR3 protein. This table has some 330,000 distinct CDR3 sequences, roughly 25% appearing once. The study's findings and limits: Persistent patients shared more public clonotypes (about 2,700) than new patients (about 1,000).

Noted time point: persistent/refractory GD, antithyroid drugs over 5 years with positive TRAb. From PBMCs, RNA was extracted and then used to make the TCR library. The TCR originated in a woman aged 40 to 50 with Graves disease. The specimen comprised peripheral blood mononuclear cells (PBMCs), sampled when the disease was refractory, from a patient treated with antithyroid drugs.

CDR3 coding DNA: TGTGCCAGCAGTGGGGCGCAGGGAGGACAAGAGACCCAGTACTTC. Its protein is CASSGAQGGQETQYF. V and J are TRBV25-1 and TRBJ2-5, with D possibly being TRBD2 (6 bases). CDR1 MGHDK and CDR2 SYGVNS come from the germline V gene. Between the trimmed V and J ends, which lost 4 bases and 2 bases, there was a span of 14 bases. The CDR3 runs 15 residues.